A selection of T cell receptor beta chains follows, all from one sample in a study of OX40 agonist ivuxolimab in advanced cancers. The method was immunoSEQ multiplex PCR; TCRdb's version includes in-frame clones alone and lacks a portion of them. This sample has tens of thousands of clones, with about 92% found just once. Sequencing used CD4+ or CD8+ T cells sorted from blood, obtained in a trial of the OX40 agonist ivuxolimab. The receptors come from an adult with an advanced solid tumor such as melanoma, head and neck, liver or kidney cancer. Both conserved end residues are part of each CDR3. A D gene is named only where the DNA matches it firmly. Only part of the rows carry a size: once, few, many, or a class if the clone is expanded.

CDR3aa,CDR3nt,abundance,d_gene,j_gene,v_gene,len
CASSFSGNRELFF,TGTGCCAGCAGTTTTTCTGGTAACCGGGAGCTGTTTTTT,-,-,TRBJ2-2,TRBV27,13
CASSLSGTGATNEKLFF,TGTGCCAGCAGCTTGTCCGGGACAGGGGCCACTAATGAAAAACTGTTTTTT,once,TRBD1,TRBJ1-4,TRBV13,17
CASSSSQAGDYNEQFF,TGTGCCAGCAGCTCCTCCCAAGCGGGGGATTACAATGAGCAGTTCTTC,once,TRBD2,TRBJ2-1,TRBV11-2,16
CASSPSGGGQPQHF,TGTGCCAGCAGTCCCTCCGGGGGAGGTCAGCCCCAGCATTTT,-,-,TRBJ1-5,TRBV27,14
CASSPYTLNTEAFF,TGTGCCAGCAGCCCTTATACCCTTAACACTGAAGCTTTCTTT,-,-,TRBJ1-1,TRBV5-5,14
CASGMGGVVPNNEQFF,TGTGCCAGCGGGATGGGGGGGGTGGTTCCTAACAATGAGCAGTTCTTC,-,TRBD2,TRBJ2-1,TRBV7-9,16
CASTGVRTDTQYF,TGTGCCAGCACAGGTGTGCGCACAGATACGCAGTATTTT,once,-,TRBJ2-3,TRBV27,13
CASSFTGDEQFF,TGTGCCAGCAGCTTTACCGGGGATGAGCAGTTCTTC,-,-,TRBJ2-1,TRBV5-4,12
CASSESSLAGSQETQYF,TGTGCCAGCAGTGAATCCTCCCTAGCGGGGAGCCAAGAGACCCAGTACTTC,-,TRBD2,TRBJ2-5,TRBV2,17
CATSPRGTKNIQYF,TGTGCCACTTCCCCCCGAGGTACCAAAAACATTCAGTACTTC,-,-,TRBJ2-4,TRBV21-1,14
CASSDRSGDSNQPQHF,TGTGCCAGCAGTGATCGTTCAGGGGATAGCAATCAGCCCCAGCATTTT,-,-,TRBJ1-5,TRBV6-1,16
CASSLTQANYGYTF,TGTGCCAGCAGCCTTACACAAGCTAACTATGGCTACACCTTC,-,-,TRBJ1-2,TRBV27,14
CASSFEQGSNQPQHF,TGTGCCAGCAGCTTTGAACAGGGGAGCAATCAGCCCCAGCATTTT,few,TRBD1,TRBJ1-5,TRBV7-6,15
CASSLIRGGTEAFF,TGTGCCAGCAGCTTAATTCGGGGGGGCACTGAAGCTTTCTTT,-,-,TRBJ1-1,TRBV7-3,14
CASSNTPLGRTGELFF,TGTGCCAGCAGCAATACTCCTTTGGGCCGAACCGGGGAGCTGTTTTTT,-,-,TRBJ2-2,TRBV21-1,16
CSAQGSSREPQHF,TGCAGCGCCCAGGGCTCGTCTCGGGAGCCCCAGCATTTT,-,-,TRBJ1-5,TRBV29-1,13
CASSVEVLNTEAFF,TGTGCCAGCAGCGTAGAAGTTTTGAACACTGAAGCTTTCTTT,-,-,TRBJ1-1,TRBV9,14
CAIWTGYSNQPQHF,TGTGCCATCTGGACAGGGTATAGCAATCAGCCCCAGCATTTT,few,TRBD1,TRBJ1-5,TRBV10-3,14
CASSEYIAGGPANTGELFF,TGTGCCAGCAGTGAATATATAGCGGGGGGCCCGGCGAACACCGGGGAGCTGTTTTTT,-,TRBD2,TRBJ2-2,TRBV2,19
CASSLISFGGVTEAFF,TGTGCCAGCAGTTTAATCTCCTTCGGGGGTGTAACTGAAGCTTTCTTT,-,-,TRBJ1-1,TRBV27,16
CSVEGRRNNYGYTF,TGCAGCGTTGAAGGCAGGCGAAATAACTATGGCTACACCTTC,-,-,TRBJ1-2,TRBV29-1,14
CASSVVDVSYEQYF,TGTGCCAGCAGCGTAGTAGATGTATCCTACGAGCAGTACTTC,-,-,TRBJ2-7,TRBV9,14
CASSVGDNSPLHF,TGTGCCAGCAGCGTCGGGGATAATTCACCCCTCCACTTT,-,-,TRBJ1-6,TRBV9,13
CASSLYRDYTGELFF,TGTGCCAGCAGTTTATATAGGGATTACACCGGGGAGCTGTTTTTT,-,-,TRBJ2-2,TRBV27,15
CASSLAGTGYEQYF,TGTGCCAGCAGCTTAGCTGGGACAGGCTACGAGCAGTACTTC,-,TRBD1,TRBJ2-7,TRBV7-9,14
CATTPTGNDNEQFF,TGTGCCACCACCCCGACAGGGAATGACAATGAGCAGTTCTTC,-,TRBD1,TRBJ2-1,TRBV15,14
CASSLGQGVAEAFF,TGCGCCAGCAGCTTGGGACAGGGGGTCGCTGAAGCTTTCTTT,-,TRBD1,TRBJ1-1,TRBV5-1,14
CASSRSTVDGYTF,TGTGCCAGCAGCCGAAGCACAGTAGATGGCTACACCTTC,-,-,TRBJ1-2,TRBV7-9,13
CASSGSGVGGLTRLEQFF,TGTGCCAGCAGCGGCTCGGGGGTTGGGGGACTAACCCGCTTGGAGCAGTTCTTC,-,TRBD2,TRBJ2-1,TRBV7-9,18
CASSQGPSLETQYF,TGCGCCAGCAGCCAAGGTCCTAGCTTGGAGACCCAGTACTTC,-,-,TRBJ2-5,TRBV4-1,14
CASRLYSANTGELFF,TGTGCCAGCAGGCTCTACAGTGCGAACACCGGGGAGCTGTTTTTT,few,-,TRBJ2-2,TRBV5-8,15
CASSLGYTHGEFF,TGTGCCAGCAGCTTAGGCTACACCCATGGGGAGTTCTTC,-,-,TRBJ2-1,TRBV11-2,13
CASSFVGGNPEAFF,TGTGCCAGCAGCTTTGTCGGGGGCAACCCCGAAGCTTTCTTT,-,-,TRBJ1-1,TRBV7-9,14
CASSQGTSGVDEQYF,TGCGCCAGCAGCCAAGGTACTAGCGGGGTCGACGAGCAGTACTTC,-,TRBD2,TRBJ2-7,TRBV4-1,15
CASSLEAVTSYGYTF,TGTGCCAGCAGCTTAGAGGCAGTAACGTCCTATGGCTACACCTTC,once,-,TRBJ1-2,TRBV11-2,15
CASSLAGVGDTQYF,TGTGCCAGCAGCTTAGCGGGGGTGGGTGATACGCAGTATTTT,-,-,TRBJ2-3,TRBV13,14
CASSYPGQPADEQYF,TGTGCCAGCAGTTACCCGGGACAGCCCGCCGACGAGCAGTACTTC,-,TRBD1,TRBJ2-7,TRBV6-5,15